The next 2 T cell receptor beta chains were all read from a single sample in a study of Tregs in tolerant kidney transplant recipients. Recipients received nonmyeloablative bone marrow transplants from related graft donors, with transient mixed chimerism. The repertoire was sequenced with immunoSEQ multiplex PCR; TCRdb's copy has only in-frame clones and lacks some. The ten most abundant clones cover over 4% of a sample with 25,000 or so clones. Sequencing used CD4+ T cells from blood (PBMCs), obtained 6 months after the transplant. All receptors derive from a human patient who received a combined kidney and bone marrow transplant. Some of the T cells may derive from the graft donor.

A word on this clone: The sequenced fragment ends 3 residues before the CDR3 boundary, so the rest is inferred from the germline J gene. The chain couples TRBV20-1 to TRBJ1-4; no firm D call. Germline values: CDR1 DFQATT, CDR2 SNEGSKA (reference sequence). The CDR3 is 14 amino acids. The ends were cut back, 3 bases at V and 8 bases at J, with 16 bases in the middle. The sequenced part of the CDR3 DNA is TGCAGTGCTAGCCTTGCAGGCCCTGGGGAAAAA. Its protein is CSASLAGPGEK. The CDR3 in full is CSASLAGPGEKLFF.

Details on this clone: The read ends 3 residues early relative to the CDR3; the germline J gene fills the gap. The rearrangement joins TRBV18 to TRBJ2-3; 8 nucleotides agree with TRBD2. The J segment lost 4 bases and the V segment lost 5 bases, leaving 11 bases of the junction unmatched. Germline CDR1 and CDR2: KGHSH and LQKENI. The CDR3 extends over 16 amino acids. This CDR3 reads CASSWGLGLRSDTQYF. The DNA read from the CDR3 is TGTGCCAGCTCATGGGGACTAGGATTACGATCAGATACG.